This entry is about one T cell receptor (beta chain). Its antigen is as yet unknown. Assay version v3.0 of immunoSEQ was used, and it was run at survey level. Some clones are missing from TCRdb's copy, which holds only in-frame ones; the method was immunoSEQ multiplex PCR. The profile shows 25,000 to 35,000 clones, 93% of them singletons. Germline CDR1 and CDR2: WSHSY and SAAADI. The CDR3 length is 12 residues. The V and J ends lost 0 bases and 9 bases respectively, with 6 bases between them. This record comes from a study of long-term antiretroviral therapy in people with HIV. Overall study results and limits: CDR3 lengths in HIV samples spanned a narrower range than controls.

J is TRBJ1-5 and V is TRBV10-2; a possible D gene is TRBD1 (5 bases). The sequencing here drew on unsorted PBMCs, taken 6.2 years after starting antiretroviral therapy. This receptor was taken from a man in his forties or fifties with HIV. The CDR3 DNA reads TGCGCCAGCAGTGAGTCGGGGGGGCCCCAGCATTTT. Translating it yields CASSESGGPQHF.